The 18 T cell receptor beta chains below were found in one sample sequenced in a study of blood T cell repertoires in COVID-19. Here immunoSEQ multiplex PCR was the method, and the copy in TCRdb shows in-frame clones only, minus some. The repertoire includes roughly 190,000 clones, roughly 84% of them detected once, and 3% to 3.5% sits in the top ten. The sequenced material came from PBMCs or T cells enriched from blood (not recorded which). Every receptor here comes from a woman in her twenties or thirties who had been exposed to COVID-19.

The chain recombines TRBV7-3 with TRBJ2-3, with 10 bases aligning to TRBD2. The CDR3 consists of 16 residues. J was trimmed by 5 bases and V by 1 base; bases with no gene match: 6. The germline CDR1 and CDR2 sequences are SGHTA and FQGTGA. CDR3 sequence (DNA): TGTGCCAGCAGCTTAAGGATAGCGGGGGGCCTAGATACGCAGTATTTT. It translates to CASSLRIAGGLDTQYF. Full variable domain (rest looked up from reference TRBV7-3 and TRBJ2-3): GAGVSQTPSNKVTEKGKYVELRCDPISGHTALYWYRQSLGQGPEFLIYFQGTGAADDSGLPNDRFFAVRPEGSVSTLKIQRTERGDSAVYLCASSLRIAGGLDTQYFGPGTRLTVL.

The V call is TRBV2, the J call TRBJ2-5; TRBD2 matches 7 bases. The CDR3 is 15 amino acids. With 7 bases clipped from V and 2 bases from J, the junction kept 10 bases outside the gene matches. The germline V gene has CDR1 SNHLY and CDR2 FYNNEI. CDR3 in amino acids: CASTQGNGRQETQYF. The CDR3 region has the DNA TGTGCCAGCACTCAAGGGAACGGGAGGCAAGAGACCCAGTACTTC.

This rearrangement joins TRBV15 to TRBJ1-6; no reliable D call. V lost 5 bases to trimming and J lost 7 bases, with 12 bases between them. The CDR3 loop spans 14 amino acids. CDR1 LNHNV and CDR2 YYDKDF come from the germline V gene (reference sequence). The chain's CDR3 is CATSFARSNSPLHF. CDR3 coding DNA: TGTGCCACCAGCTTCGCCAGGTCGAATTCACCCCTCCACTTT.

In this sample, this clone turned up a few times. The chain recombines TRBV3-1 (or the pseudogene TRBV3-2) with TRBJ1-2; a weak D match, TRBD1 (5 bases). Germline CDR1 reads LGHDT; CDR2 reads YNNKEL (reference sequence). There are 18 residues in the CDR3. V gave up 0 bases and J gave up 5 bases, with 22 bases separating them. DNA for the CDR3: TGTGCCAGCAGCCAAGAAGTGACAGTGGGTGCGCCACAGTATGGCTACACCTTC. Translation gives CASSQEVTVGAPQYGYTF.

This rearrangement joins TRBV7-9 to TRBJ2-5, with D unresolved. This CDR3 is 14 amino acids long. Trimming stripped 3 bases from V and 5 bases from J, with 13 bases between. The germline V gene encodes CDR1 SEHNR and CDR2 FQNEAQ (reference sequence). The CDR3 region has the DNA TGTGCCAGCAGCTTGGCCAGGCCCATCGAGACCCAGTACTTC. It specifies CASSLARPIETQYF.

CDR3 region: CASSEAGGGQAKAFF. For the CDR3, the DNA is TGTGCCAGCAGTGAAGCGGGGGGGGGACAGGCTAAAGCTTTCTTT. This chain uses TRBV6-1 with TRBJ1-1; TRBD1 agrees at 8 bases. This CDR3 has 15 residues. The V segment lost 0 bases and the J segment 9 bases; nucleotides outside the gene matches: 9. Germline values: CDR1 MNHNS, CDR2 SASEGT.

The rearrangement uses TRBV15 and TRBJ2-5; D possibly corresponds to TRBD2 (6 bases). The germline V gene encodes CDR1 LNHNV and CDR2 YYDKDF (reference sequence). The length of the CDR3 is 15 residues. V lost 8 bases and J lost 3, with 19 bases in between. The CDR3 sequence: CATLPRGSREETQYF. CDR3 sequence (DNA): TGTGCCACCCTACCCCGGGGGTCGAGGGAAGAGACCCAGTACTTC.

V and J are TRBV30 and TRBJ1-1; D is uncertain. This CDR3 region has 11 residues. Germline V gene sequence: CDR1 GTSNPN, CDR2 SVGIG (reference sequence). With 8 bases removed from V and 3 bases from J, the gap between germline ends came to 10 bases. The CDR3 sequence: CAVDRYTEAFF. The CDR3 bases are TGTGCCGTTGATCGGTACACTGAAGCTTTCTTT.

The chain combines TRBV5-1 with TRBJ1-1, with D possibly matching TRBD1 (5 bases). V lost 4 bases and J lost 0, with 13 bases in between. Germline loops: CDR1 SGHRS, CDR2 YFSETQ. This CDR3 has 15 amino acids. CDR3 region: CASSPSGGVNTEAFF. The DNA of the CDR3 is TGCGCCAGCAGCCCTAGCGGGGGGGTGAACACTGAAGCTTTCTTT.

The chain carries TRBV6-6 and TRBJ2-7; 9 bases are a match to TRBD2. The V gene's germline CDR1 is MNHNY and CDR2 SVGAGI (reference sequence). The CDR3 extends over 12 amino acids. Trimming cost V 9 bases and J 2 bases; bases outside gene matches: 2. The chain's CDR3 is CASAGGPYEQYF. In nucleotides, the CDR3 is TGTGCCAGTGCGGGGGGGCCCTACGAGCAGTACTTC.

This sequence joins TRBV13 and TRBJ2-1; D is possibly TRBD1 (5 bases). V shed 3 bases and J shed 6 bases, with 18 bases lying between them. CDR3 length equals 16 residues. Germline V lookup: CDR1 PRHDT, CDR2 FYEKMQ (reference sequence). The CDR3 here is CASSFNRGRSGNEQFF. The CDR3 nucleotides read TGTGCCAGCAGCTTCAATAGGGGCCGGTCGGGCAATGAGCAGTTCTTC.

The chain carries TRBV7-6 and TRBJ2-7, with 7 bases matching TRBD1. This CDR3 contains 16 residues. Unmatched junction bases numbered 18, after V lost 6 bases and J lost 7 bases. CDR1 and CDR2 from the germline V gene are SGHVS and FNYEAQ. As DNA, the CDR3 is TGTGCCAGCAGTCAGGGGGAGACGGGGCGCCGTTGGGAGCAGTACTTC. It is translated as CASSQGETGRRWEQYF.

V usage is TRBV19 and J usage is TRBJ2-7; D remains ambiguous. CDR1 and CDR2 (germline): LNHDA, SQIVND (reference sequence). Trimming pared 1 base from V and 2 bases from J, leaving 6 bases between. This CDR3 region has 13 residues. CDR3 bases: TGTGCCAGTAGTATAGGGCCAACCTACGAGCAGTACTTC. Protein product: CASSIGPTYEQYF.

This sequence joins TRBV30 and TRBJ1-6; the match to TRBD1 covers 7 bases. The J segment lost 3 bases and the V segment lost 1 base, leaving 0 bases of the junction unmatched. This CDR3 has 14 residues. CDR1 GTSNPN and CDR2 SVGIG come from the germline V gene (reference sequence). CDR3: CAWSGDSYNSPLHF. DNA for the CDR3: TGTGCCTGGAGTGGGGACAGCTATAATTCACCCCTCCACTTT. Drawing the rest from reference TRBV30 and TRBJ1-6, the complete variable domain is SQTIHQWPATLVQPVGSPLSLECTVEGTSNPNLYWYRQAAGRGLQLLFYSVGIGQISSEVPQNLSASRPQDRQFILSSKKLLLSDSGFYLCAWSGDSYNSPLHFGNGTRLTVT.

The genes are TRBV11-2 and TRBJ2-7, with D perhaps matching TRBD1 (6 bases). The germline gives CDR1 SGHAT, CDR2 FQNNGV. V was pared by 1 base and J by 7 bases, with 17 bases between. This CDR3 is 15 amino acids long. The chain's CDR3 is CASSLVLGTGREQYF. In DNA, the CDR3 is TGTGCCAGCAGCTTAGTTTTAGGTACAGGGCGGGAGCAGTACTTC.

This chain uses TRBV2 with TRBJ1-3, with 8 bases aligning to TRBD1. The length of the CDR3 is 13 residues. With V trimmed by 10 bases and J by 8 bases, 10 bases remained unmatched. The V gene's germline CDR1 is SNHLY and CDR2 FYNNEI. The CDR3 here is CATRTGGRDTIYF. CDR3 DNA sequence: TGTGCCACCCGAACAGGGGGGCGGGACACCATATATTTT.

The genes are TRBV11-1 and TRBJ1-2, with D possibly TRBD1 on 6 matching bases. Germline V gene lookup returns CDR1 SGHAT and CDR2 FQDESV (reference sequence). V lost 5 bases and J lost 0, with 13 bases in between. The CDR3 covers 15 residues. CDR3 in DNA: TGTGCCAGCAGCCCGGACAGAGCCACTAACTATGGCTACACCTTC. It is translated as CASSPDRATNYGYTF.

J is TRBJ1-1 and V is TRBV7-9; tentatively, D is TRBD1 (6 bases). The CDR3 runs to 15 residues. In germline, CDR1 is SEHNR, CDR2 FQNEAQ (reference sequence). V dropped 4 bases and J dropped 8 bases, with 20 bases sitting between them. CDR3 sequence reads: CASSSSSRTEMEAFF. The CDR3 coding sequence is TGTGCCAGCAGCTCCTCTTCCAGGACAGAGATGGAAGCTTTCTTT.